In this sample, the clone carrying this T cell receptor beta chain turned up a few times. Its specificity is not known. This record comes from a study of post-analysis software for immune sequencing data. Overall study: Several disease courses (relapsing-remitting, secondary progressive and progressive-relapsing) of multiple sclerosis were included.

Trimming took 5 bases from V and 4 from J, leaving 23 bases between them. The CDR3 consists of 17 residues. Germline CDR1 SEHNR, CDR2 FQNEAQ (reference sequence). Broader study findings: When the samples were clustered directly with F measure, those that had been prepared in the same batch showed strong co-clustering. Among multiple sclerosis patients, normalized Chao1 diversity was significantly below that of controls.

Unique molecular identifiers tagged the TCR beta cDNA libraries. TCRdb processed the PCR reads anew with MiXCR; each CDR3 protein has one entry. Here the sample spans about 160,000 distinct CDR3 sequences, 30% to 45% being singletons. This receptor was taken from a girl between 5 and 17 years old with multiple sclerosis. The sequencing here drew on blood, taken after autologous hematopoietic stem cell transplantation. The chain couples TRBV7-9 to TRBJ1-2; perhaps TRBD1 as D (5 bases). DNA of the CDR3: TGTGCCAGCAGCCCATTACAGAGGGGCACACGGGTCTATGGCTACACCTTC. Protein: CASSPLQRGTRVYGYTF.